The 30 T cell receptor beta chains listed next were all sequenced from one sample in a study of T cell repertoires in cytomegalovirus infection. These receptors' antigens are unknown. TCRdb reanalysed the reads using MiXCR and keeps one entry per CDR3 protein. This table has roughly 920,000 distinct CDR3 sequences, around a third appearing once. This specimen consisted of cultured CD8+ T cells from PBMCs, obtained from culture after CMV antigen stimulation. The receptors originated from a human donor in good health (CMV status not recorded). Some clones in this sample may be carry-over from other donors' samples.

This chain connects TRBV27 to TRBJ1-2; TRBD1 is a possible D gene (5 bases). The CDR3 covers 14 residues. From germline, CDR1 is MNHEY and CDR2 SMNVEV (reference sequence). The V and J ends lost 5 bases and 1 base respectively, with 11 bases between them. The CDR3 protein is CASSTGGDNYGYTF. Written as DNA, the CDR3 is TGTGCCAGCAGTACCGGGGGGGATAACTATGGCTACACCTTC.

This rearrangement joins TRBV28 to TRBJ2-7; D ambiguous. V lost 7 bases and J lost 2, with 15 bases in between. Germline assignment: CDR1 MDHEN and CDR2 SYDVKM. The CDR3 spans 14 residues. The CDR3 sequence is CASNTTPYPYEQYV. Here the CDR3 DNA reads TGTGCCAGCAATACGACCCCTTACCCCTACGAGCAGTACGTC.

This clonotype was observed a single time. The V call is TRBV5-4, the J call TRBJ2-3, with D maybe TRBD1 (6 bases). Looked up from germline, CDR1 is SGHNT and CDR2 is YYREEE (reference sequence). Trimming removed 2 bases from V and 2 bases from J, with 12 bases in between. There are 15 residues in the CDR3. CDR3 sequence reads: CASSFRTDLTDTQYF. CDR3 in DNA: TGTGCCAGCAGCTTCAGGACAGACCTCACAGATACGCAGTATTTT. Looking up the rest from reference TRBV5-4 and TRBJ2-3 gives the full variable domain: ETGVTQSPTHLIKTRGQQVTLRCSSQSGHNTVSWYQQALGQGPQFIFQYYREEENGRGNFPPRFSGLQFPNYSSELNVNALELDDSALYLCASSFRTDLTDTQYFGPGTRLTVL.

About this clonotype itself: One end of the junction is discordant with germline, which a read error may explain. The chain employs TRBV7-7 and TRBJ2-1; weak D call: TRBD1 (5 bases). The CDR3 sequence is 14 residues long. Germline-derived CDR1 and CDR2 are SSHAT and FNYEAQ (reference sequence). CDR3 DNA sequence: TGTGCTAGCAGCTTAGGGGCGGCGGCGACTGAGCAGTTCTTC. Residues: CASSLGAAATEQFF. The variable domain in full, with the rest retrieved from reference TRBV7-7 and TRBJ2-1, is GAGVSQSPRYKVTKRGQDVTLRCDPISSHATLYWYQQALGQGPEFLTYFNYEAQPDKSGLPSDRFSAERPEGSISTLTIQRTEQRDSAMYRCASSLGAAATEQFFGPGTRLTVL.

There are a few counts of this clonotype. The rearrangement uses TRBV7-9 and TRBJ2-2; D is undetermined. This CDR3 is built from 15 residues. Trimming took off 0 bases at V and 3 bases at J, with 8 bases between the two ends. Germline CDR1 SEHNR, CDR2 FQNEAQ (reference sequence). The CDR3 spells CASSLAVTDTGELFF. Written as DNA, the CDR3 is TGTGCCAGCAGCTTAGCGGTCACCGACACCGGGGAGCTGTTTTTT.

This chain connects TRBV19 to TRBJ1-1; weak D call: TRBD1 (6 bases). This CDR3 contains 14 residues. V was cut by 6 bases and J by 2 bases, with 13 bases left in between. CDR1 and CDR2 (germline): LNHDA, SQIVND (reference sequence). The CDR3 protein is CASRYSDSNTEAFF. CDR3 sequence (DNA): TGTGCCAGTAGATACTCGGACAGCAACACTGAAGCTTTCTTT.

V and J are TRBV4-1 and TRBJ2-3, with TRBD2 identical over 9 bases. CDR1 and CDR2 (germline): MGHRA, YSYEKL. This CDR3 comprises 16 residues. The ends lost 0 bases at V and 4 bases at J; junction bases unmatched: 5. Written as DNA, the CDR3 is TGCGCCAGCAGCCAAGAGGCGGGGGGGCGTCCAGATACGCAGTATTTT. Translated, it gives CASSQEAGGRPDTQYF.

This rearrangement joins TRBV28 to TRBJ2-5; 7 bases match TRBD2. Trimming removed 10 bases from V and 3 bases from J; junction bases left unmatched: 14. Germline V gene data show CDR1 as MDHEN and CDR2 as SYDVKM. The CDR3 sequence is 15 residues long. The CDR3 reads CANKLRGTIKETQYF. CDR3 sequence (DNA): TGTGCCAACAAACTCCGGGGGACTATAAAAGAGACCCAGTACTTC.

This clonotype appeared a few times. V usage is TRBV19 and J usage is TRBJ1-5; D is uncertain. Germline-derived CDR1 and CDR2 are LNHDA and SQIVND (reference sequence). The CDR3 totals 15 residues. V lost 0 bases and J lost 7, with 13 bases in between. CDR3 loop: CASSIDRGTIQPQHF. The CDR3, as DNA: TGTGCCAGTAGTATAGATCGGGGAACGATCCAGCCCCAGCATTTT.

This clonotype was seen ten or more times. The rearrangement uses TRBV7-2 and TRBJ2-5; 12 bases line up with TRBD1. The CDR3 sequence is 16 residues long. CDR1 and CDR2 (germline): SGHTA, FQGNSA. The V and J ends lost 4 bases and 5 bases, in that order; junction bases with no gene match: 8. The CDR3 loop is CASSWAGTGGAETQYF. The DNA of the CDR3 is TGTGCCAGCAGCTGGGCCGGGACAGGGGGCGCGGAGACCCAGTACTTC.

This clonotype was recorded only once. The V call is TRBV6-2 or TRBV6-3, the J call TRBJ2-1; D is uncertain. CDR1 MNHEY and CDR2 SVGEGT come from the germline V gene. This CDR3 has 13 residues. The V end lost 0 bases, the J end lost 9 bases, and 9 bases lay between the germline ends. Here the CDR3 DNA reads TGTGCCAGCAGTTACTCCCTTAGGAGTGAGCAGTTCTTC. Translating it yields CASSYSLRSEQFF.

The CDR3 bases are TGCGCCAGCAGCCAAGTCGAGACAGGGCTTTACAATGAGCAGTTCTTC. Protein product: CASSQVETGLYNEQFF. V gene TRBV4-1 combines with J gene TRBJ2-1, with TRBD1 identical over 7 bases. CDR1 is MGHRA, CDR2 YSYEKL, per germline. The junction had 7 bases not matched to a gene; V was cut back by 1 base and J by 4 bases. The length of the CDR3 is 16 residues.

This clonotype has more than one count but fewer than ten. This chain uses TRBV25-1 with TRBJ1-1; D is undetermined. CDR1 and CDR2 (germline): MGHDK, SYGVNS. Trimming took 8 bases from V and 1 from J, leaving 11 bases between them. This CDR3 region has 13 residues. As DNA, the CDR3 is TGTGCCAGCTTCGTAGAGGGGAACACTGAAGCTTTCTTT. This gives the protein CASFVEGNTEAFF. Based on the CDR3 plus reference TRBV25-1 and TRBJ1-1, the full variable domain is EADIYQTPRYLVIGTGKKITLECSQTMGHDKMYWYQQDPGMELHLIHYSYGVNSTEKGDLSSESTVSRIRTEHFPLTLESARPSHTSQYLCASFVEGNTEAFFGQGTRLTVV.

The CDR3 DNA sequence: TGTGCCAGCAGTTACTCGGAGACAGGGAGGGACTATGGCTACACCTTC. Its protein is CASSYSETGRDYGYTF. This chain connects TRBV6-5 to TRBJ1-2; 7 bases align to TRBD1. V trimming: 0 bases; J trimming: 3 bases; junction bases outside the gene matches: 7. This CDR3 is 16 amino acids long. From germline, CDR1 is MNHEY and CDR2 SVGAGI.

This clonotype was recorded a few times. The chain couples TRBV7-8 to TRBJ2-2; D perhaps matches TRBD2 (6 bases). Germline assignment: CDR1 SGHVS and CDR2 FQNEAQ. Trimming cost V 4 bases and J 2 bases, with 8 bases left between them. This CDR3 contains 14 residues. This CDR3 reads CASSSDYNTGELFF. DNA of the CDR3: TGTGCCAGCAGCTCGGACTATAACACCGGGGAGCTGTTTTTT.

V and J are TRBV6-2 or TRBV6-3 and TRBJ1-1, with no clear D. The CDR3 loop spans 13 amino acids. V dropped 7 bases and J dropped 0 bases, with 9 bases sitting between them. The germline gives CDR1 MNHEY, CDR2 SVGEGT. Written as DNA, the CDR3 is TGTGCCAGCAAACAACAGATGAACACTGAAGCTTTCTTT. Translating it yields CASKQQMNTEAFF.

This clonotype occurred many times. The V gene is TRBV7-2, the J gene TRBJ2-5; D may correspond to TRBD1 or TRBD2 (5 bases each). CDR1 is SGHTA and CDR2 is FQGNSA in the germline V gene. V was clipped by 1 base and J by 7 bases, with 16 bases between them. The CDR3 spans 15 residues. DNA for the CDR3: TGTGCCAGCAGCTTAGTCCCAGGGATGAGCGGGACCCAGTACTTC. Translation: CASSLVPGMSGTQYF.

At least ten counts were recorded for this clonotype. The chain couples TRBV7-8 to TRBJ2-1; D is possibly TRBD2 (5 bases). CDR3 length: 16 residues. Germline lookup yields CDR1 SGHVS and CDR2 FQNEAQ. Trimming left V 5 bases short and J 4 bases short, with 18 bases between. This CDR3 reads CASSLSPGYQYNEQFF. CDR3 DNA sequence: TGTGCCAGCAGCCTATCCCCGGGATACCAATACAATGAGCAGTTCTTC.

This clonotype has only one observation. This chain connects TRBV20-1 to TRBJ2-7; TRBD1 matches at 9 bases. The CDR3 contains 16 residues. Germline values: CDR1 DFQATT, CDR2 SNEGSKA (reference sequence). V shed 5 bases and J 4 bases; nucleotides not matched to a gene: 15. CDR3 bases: TGCAGTGCTGCCCTCACCGGGACAGGGTTTGGGTACGAGCAGTACGTC. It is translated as CSAALTGTGFGYEQYV.

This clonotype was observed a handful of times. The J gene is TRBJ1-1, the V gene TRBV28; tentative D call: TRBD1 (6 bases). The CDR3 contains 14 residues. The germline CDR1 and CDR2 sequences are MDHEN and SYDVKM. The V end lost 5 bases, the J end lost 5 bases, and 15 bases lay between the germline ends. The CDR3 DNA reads TGTGCCAGCAGTAGGAGAGGGGGTTGGACTGAAGCTTTCTTT. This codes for CASSRRGGWTEAFF.

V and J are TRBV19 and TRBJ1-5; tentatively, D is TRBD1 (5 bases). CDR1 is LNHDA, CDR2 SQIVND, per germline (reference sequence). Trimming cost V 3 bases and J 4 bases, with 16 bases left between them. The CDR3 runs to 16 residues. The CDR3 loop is CASSIGDLGLNQPQHF. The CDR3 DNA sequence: TGTGCCAGTAGTATTGGGGACCTTGGATTAAATCAGCCCCAGCATTTT.

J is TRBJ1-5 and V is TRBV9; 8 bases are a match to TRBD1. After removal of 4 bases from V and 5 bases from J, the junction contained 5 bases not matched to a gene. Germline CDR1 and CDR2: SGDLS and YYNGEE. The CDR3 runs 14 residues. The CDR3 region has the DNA TGTGCCAGCAGCAGGACAGGGAAGGATCAGCCCCAGCATTTT. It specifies CASSRTGKDQPQHF.

CDR3: CATSDNLAGAATDTQYF. CDR3 bases: TGTGCCACCAGTGACAACTTAGCGGGGGCCGCCACAGATACGCAGTATTTT. The genes are TRBV24-1 and TRBJ2-3; TRBD2 matches at 9 bases. Germline V lookup: CDR1 KGHDR, CDR2 SFDVKD. V was pared by 4 bases and J by 2 bases, with 9 bases of the junction left unmatched. The CDR3 is 17 amino acids.

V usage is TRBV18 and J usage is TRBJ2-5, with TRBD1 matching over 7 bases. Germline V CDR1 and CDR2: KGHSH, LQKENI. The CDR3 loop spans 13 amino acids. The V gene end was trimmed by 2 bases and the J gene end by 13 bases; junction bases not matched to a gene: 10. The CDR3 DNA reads TGTGCCAGCTCACCATCAGATACGAGACAGGGGTACTTC. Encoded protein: CASSPSDTRQGYF. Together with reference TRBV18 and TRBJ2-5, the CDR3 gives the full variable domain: NAGVMQNPRHLVRRRGQEARLRCSPMKGHSHVYWYRQLPEEGLKFMVYLQKENIIDESGMPKERFSAEFPKEGPSILRIQQVVRGDSAAYFCASSPSDTRQGYFGPGTRLLVL.

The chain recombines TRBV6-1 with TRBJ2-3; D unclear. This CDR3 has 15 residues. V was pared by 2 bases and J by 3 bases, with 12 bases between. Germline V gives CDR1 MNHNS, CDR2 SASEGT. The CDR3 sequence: CASSEMGYVTDTQYF. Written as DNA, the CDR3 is TGTGCCAGCAGTGAAATGGGGTATGTGACAGATACGCAGTATTTT.

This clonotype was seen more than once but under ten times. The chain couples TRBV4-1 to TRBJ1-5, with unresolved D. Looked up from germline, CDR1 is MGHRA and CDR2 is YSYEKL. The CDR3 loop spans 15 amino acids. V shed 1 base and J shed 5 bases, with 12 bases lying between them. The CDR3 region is CASSQGVGSYQPQHF. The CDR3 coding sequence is TGCGCCAGCAGCCAAGGTGTGGGCAGTTATCAGCCCCAGCATTTT.

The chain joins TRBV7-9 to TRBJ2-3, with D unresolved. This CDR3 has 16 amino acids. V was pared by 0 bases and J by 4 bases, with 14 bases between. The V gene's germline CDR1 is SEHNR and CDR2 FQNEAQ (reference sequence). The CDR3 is CASSLAGRAWPDTQYF. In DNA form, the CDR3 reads TGTGCCAGCAGCTTAGCCGGACGCGCTTGGCCAGATACGCAGTATTTT.

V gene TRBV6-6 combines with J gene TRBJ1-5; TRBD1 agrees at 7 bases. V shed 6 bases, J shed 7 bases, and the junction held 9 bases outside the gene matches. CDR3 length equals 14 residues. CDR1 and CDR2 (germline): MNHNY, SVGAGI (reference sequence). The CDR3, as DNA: TGTGCCAGCAGCTACGACAGGGTCGGGCAGCCCCAGCATTTT. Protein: CASSYDRVGQPQHF.

The CDR3 sequence is CASSFTGGYTGELFF. CDR3 in DNA: TGTGCCAGCAGTTTTACAGGGGGGTACACCGGGGAGCTGTTTTTT. The J gene is TRBJ2-2, the V gene TRBV6-2 or TRBV6-3; 8 bases agree with TRBD1. J gave up 3 bases and V 4 bases, and 4 bases lay outside the gene matches. Germline CDR1 and CDR2: MNHEY and SVGEGT. The CDR3 extends over 15 amino acids.

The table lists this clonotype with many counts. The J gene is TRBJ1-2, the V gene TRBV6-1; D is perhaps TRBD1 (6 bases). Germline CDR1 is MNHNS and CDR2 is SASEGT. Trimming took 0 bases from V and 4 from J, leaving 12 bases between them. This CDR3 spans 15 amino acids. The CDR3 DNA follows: TGTGCCAGCAGTGAAGCGCAAGACAGGCCCTATGGCTACACCTTC. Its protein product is CASSEAQDRPYGYTF.